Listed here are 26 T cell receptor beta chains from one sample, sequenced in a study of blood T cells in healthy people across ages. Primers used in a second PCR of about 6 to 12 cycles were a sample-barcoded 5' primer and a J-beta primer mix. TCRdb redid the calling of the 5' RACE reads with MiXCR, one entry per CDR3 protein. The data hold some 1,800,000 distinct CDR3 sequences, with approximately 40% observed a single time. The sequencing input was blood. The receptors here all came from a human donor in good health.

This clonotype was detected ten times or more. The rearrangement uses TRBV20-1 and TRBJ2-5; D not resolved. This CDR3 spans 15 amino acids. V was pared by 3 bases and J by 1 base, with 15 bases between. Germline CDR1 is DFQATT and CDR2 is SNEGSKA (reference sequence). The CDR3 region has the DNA TGCAGTGCTAGTCGGAGATTCAACACCCAAGAGACCCAGTACTTC. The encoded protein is CSASRRFNTQETQYF.

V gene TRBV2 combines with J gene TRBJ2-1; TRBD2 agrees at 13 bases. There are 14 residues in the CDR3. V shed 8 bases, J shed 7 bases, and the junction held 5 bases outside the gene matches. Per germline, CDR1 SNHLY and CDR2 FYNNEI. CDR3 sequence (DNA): TGTGCCAGCGCGGGACTAGCGGGGAGAAATGAGCAGTTCTTC. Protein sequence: CASAGLAGRNEQFF. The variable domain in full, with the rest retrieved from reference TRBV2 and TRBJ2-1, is EPEVTQTPSHQVTQMGQEVILRCVPISNHLYFYWYRQILGQKVEFLVSFYNNEISEKSEIFDDQFSVERPDGSNFTLKIRSTKLEDSAMYFCASAGLAGRNEQFFGPGTRLTVL.

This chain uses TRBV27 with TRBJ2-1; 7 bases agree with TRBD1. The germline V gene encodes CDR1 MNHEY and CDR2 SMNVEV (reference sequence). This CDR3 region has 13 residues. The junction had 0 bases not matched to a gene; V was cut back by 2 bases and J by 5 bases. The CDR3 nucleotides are TGTGCCAGCAGTTTACAGGGGGACAATGAGCAGTTCTTC. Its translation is CASSLQGDNEQFF.

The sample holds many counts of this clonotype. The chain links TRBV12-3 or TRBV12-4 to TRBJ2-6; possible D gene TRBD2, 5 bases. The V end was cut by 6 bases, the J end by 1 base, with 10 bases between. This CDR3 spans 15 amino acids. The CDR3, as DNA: TGTGCCAGCAGCCCCCGAGGGTCTGGGGCCAACGTCCTGACTTTC. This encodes CASSPRGSGANVLTF.

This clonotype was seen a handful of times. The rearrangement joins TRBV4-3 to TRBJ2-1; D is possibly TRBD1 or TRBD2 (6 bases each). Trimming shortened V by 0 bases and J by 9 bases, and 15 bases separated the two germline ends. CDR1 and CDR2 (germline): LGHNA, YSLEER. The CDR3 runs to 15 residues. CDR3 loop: CASSQELWGAREQFF. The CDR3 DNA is TGCGCCAGCAGCCAAGAGCTGTGGGGGGCGCGTGAGCAGTTCTTC.

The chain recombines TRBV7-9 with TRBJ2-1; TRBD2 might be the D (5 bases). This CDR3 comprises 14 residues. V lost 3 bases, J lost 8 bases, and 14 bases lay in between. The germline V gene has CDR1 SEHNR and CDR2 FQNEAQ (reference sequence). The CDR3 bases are TGTGCCAGCAGCTTCTCGTCCCCCGGGGATGAGCAGTTCTTC. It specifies CASSFSSPGDEQFF. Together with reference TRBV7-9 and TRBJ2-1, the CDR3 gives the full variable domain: DTGVSQNPRHKITKRGQNVTFRCDPISEHNRLYWYRQTLGQGPEFLTYFQNEAQLEKSRLLSDRFSAERPKGSFSTLEIQRTEQGDSAMYLCASSFSSPGDEQFFGPGTRLTVL.

The CDR3 DNA reads TGCAGTGCTAGGGCCGTCGAGCGGGGGAGTTATGAGCAGTTCTTC. This translates into CSARAVERGSYEQFF. This chain links TRBV20-1 with TRBJ2-1, with 8 bases lining up with TRBD2. Germline V gene data show CDR1 as DFQATT and CDR2 as SNEGSKA (reference sequence). The J segment lost 8 bases and the V segment lost 3 bases, leaving 12 bases of the junction unmatched. The CDR3 covers 15 residues.

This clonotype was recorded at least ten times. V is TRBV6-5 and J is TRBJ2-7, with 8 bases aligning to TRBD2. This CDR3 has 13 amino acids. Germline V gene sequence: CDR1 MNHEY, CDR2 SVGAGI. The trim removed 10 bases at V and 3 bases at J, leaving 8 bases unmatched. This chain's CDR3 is CATSGTSNYEQYF. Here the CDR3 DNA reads TGTGCCACCTCCGGGACTAGTAACTACGAGCAGTACTTC.

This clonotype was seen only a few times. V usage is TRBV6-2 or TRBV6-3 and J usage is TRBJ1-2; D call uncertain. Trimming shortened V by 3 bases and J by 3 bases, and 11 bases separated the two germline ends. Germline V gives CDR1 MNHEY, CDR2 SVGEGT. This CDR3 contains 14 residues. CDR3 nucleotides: TGTGCCAGCAGTTATTATGGGGTGGACTATGGCTACACCTTC. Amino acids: CASSYYGVDYGYTF.

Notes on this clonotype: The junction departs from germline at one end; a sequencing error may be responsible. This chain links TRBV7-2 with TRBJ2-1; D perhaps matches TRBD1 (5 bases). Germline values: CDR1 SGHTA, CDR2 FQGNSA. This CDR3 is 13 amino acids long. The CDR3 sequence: CASKKDTYNEQVF. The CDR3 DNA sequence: TGTGCCAGCAAGAAGGACACTTACAATGAGCAGGTCTTC.

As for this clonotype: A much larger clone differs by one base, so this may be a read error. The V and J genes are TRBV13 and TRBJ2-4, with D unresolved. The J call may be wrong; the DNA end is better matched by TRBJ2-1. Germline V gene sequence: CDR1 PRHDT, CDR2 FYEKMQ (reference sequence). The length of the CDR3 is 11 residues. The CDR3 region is CASSLDGDQFF. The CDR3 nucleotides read TGTGCCAGCAGCTTAGATGGTGATCAGTTCTTC.

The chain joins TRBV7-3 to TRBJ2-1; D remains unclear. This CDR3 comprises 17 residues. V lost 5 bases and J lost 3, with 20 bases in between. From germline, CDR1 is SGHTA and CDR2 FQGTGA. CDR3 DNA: TGTGCCAGCAGCGATTTTCATTTAGGGTCCCGCTACAATGAGCAGTTCTTC. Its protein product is CASSDFHLGSRYNEQFF.

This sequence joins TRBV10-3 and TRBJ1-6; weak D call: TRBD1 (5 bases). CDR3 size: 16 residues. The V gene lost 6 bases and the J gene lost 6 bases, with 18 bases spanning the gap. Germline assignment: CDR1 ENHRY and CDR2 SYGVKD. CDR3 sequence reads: CAIRARGDGRNSPLHF. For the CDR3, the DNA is TGTGCCATCAGGGCGCGGGGGGACGGGCGTAATTCACCCCTCCACTTT.

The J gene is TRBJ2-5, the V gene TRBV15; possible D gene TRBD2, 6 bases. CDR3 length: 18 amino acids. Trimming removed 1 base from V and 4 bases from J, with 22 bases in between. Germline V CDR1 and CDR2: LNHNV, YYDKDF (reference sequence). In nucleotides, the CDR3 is TGTGCCACCAGCAGAGGCTTCTCGACTAGGGGTACTAGAGAGACCCAGTACTTC. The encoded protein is CATSRGFSTRGTRETQYF.

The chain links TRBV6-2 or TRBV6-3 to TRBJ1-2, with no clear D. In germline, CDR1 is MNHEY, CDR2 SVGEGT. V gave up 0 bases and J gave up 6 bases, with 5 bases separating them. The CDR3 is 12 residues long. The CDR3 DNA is TGTGCCAGCAGTTACTCCCTAAATGGCTACACCTTC. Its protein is CASSYSLNGYTF.

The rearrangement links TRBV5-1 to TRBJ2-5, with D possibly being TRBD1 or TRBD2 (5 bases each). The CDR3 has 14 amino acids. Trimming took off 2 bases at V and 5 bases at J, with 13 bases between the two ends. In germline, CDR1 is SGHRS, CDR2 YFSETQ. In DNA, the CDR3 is TGCGCCAGCAGCTTCGGGACGGTTCTGGAGACCCAGTACTTC. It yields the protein CASSFGTVLETQYF. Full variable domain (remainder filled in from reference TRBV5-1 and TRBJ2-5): KAGVTQTPRYLIKTRGQQVTLSCSPISGHRSVSWYQQTPGQGLQFLFEYFSETQRNKGNFPGRFSGRQFSNSRSEMNVSTLELGDSALYLCASSFGTVLETQYFGPGTRLLVL.

Here the CDR3 DNA reads TGCAGTGCTAGAGTATCCCGGGCCCCCGCCGGCGAGCAGTACTTC. This translates into CSARVSRAPAGEQYF. The J gene is TRBJ2-7, the V gene TRBV20-1; the D is unclear. This CDR3 has 15 residues. Trimming shortened V by 1 base and J by 6 bases, and 19 bases separated the two germline ends. Germline V CDR1 and CDR2: DFQATT, SNEGSKA (reference sequence).

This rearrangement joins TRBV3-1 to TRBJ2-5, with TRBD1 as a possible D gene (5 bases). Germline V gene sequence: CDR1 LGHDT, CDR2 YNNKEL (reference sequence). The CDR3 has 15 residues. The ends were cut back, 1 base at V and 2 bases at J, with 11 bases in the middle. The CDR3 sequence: CASSQVWTSQETQYF. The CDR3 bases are TGTGCCAGCAGCCAAGTCTGGACATCGCAAGAGACCCAGTACTTC.

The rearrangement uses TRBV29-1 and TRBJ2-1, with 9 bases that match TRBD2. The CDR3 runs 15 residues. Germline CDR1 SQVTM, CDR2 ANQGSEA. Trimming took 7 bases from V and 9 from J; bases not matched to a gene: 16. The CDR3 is CSARGLAGWGFEQFF. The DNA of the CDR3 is TGCAGCGCCCGGGGCCTAGCGGGGTGGGGCTTTGAGCAGTTCTTC.

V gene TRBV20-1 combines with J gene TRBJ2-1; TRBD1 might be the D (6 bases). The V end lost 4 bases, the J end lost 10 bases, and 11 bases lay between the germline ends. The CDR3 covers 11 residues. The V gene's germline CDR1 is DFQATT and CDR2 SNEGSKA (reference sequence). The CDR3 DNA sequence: TGCAGTGCTAAAGGTGGGGGCGAGCAGTTCTTC. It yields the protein CSAKGGGEQFF.

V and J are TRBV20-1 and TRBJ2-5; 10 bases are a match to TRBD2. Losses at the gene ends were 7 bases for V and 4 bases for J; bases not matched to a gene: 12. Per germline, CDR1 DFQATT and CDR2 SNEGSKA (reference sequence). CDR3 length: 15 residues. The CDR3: CSVGLAGAMLETQYF. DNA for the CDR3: TGCAGTGTAGGGCTAGCGGGGGCAATGTTAGAGACCCAGTACTTC.

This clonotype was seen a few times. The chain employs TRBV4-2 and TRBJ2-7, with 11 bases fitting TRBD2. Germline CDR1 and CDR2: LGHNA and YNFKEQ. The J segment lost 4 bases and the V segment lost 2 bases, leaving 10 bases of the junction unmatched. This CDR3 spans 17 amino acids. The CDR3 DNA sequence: TGTGCCAGCAGCCAAACGGTCCCGGGACTAGCGGTATACGAGCAGTACTTC. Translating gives CASSQTVPGLAVYEQYF.

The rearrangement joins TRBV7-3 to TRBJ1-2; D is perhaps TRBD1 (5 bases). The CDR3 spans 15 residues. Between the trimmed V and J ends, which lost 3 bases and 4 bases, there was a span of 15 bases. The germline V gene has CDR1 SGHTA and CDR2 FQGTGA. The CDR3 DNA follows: TGTGCCAGCAGCTTCCTGGGACGAGATAGCTATGGCTACACCTTC. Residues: CASSFLGRDSYGYTF.

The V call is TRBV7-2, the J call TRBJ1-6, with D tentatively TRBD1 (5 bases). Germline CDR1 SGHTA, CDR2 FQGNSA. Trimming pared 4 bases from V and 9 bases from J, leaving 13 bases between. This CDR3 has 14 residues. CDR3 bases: TGTGCCAGCAGCTCCGGGACTCTTAGTTCACCCCTCCACTTT. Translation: CASSSGTLSSPLHF.

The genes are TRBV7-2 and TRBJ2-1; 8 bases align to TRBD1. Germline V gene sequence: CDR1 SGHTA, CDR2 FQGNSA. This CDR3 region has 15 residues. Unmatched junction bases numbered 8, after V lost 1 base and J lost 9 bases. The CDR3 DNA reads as TGTGCCAGCAGCTTAGGACAGGGGAAGTTTGGTGAGCAGTTCTTC. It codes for CASSLGQGKFGEQFF.

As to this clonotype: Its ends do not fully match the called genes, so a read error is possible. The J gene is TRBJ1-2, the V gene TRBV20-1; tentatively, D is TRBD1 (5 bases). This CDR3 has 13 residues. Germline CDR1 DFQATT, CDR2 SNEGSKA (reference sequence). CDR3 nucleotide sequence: TGCAATGCTAGGGGACGGCCTAACTATGGCTACACCTTC. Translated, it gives CNARGRPNYGYTF.